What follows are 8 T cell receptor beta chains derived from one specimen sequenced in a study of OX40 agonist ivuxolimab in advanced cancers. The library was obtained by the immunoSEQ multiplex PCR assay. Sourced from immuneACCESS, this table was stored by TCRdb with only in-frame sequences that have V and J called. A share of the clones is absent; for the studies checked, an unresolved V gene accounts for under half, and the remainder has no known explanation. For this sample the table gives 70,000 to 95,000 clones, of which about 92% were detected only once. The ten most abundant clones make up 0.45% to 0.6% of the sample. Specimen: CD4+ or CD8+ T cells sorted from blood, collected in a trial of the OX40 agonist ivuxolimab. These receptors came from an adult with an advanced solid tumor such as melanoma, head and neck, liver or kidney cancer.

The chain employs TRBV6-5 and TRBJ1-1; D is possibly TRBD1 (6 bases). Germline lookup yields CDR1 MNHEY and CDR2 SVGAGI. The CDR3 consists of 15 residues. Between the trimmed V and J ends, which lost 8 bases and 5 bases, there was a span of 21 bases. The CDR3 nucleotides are TGTGCCAGCGGGCCCCCACAGGGAAGGGAAACTGAAGCTTTCTTT. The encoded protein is CASGPPQGRETEAFF.

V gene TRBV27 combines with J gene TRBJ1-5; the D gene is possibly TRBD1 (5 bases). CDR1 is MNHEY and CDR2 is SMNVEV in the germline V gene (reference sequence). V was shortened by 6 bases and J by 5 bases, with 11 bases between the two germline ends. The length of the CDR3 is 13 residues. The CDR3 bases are TGTGCCAGCAGCCAGGGTCGCGATCAGCCCCAGCATTTT. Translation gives CASSQGRDQPQHF.

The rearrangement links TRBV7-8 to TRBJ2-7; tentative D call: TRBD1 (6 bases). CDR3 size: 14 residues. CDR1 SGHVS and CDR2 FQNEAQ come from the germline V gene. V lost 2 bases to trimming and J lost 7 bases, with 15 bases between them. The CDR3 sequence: CASSLQGPRGEQYF. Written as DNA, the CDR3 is TGTGCCAGCAGCTTACAGGGACCCAGGGGAGAGCAGTACTTC.

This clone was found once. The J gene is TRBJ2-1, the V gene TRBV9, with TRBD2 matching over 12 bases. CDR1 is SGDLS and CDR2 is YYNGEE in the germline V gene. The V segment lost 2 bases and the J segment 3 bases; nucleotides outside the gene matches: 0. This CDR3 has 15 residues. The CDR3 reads CASSVTSGSYNEQFF. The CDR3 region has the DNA TGTGCCAGCAGCGTGACTAGCGGGAGCTACAATGAGCAGTTCTTC.

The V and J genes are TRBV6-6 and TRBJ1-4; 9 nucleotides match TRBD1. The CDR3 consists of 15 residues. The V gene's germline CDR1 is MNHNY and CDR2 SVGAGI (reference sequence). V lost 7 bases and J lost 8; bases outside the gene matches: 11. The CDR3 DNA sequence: TGTGCCAGCAACCGAGTTGGGACAGGGATGGAAAAACTGTTTTTT. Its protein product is CASNRVGTGMEKLFF.

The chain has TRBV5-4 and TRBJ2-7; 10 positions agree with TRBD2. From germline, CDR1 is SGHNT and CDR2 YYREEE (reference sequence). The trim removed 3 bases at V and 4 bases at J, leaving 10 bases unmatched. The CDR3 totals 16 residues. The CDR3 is CASSSPSLAGTYEQYF. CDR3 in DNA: TGTGCCAGCAGCTCACCATCACTAGCGGGAACATACGAGCAGTACTTC.

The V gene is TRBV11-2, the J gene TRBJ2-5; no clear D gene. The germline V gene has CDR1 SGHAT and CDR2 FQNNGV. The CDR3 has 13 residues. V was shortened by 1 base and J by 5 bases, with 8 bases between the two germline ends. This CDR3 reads CASSLGRWETQYF. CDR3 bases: TGTGCCAGCAGCTTAGGCCGATGGGAGACCCAGTACTTC.

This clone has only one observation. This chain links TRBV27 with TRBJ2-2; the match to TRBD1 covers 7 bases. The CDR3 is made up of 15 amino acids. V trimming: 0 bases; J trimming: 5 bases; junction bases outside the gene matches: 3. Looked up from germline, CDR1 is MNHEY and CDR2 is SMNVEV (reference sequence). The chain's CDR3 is CASSLSGTETGELFF. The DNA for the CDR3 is TGTGCCAGCAGTTTATCCGGGACAGAGACCGGGGAGCTGTTTTTT.